This T cell receptor (beta chain) was captured in a study of blood T cell repertoires in COVID-19 (dated by TCRdb to 2018 to 2021). As for the study more broadly: The collaborator samples originated in the United States, Italy and Spain and spanned the acute and convalescent phases of COVID-19. The prospective study material was composed of cDNA or gDNA derived from T cells, B-cell-depleted T cells, or PBMCs. Deeply sampled blood TCRbeta repertoires from subjects exposed to, actively infected with, or recovered from COVID-19 were included in the dataset. The repertoires were released in a freely available public database meant as a resource for research on the immune response to SARS-CoV-2. The samples were drawn from the first 160 participants of the ongoing ImmuneRACE study and from 1,254 subjects provided by 6 global collaborators. Sample metadata almost always included a de-identified subject ID, COVID-19 status, age in years and sex. HLA class I and class II types, where available, came from metadata supplied by the sample provider rather than from assay-based typing. Points the paper makes about the study in general: How much clinical and demographic metadata was included differed by source and by participant, and the metadata was provided uncurated.

Concerning this clone itself: This clone's antigen is unknown. Per-base qualities were not stored, and no clone one base away is much larger.

The immunoSEQ Assay, a bias-controlled multiplex PCR, was used to amplify TCRbeta CDR3 regions from genomic DNA. Under the source paper's analysis protocol: The number of nucleated cells in each sample was estimated by amplification of reference gene primers within the assay. To quantify the absolute abundance of each unique TCRbeta CDR3 rearrangement, sequence reads were collapsed and filtered. Productive Simpson clonality was computed per sample as the square root of Simpson's diversity index over productive rearrangements. Entries here come from immuneACCESS through TCRdb and include only in-frame sequences with V and J called. Some clones fail to appear in such tables; in the studies checked, an unresolved V gene covers under half of the shortfall, and the cause of the remainder is unknown. That table is the source of V, J and clone size, and D and trimming were worked out from the DNA. Here the sample has approximately 270,000 clones; 80% to 85% occur a single time. Around 14% of the sample goes to the ten largest clones.

In Seattle, one collaborating source enrolled patients while the infection was active and tracked those patients longitudinally over the course of disease. The collaborating institutions used their own protocols to collect whole blood in K2EDTA tubes. For TCRbeta analysis, collaborator samples were shipped as frozen whole blood, as isolated PBMCs, or as DNA extracted from either sample type. CDR1 and CDR2, looked up from the germline V gene, are SGHRS and YFSETQ. Including cysteine and phenylalanine, the CDR3 has 16 amino acids. Only the CDR3 DNA stays, 48 bases, in frame from base 1. V is cut by 2 bases and J by 5 bases, and the space between the germline ends is 17 bases.

This clonotype was obtained from a person aged 70 to 85 with COVID-19, enrolled during active disease. Sequenced: peripheral blood. Recombination joined TRBV5-1 with TRBJ2-1; the D gene is perhaps TRBD1, on 6 matching bases. For the CDR3, the sequence is CASSLMVGDNNNEQFF. In nucleotide form, the sequence is TGCGCCAGCAGCTTAATGGTGGGGGACAACAACAATGAGCAGTTCTTC.